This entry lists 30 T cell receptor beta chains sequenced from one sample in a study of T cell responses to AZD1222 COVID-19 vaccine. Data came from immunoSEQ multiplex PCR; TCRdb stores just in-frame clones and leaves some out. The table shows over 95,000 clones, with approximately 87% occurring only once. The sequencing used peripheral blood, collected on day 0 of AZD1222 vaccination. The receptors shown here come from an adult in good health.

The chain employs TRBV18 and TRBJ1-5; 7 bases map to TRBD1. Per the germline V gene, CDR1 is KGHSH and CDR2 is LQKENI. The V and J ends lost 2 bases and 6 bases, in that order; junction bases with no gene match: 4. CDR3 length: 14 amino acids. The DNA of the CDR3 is TGTGCCAGCTCACCAAGACAGGGTGCTCAGCCCCAGCATTTT. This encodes CASSPRQGAQPQHF. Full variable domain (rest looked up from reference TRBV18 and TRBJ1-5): NAGVMQNPRHLVRRRGQEARLRCSPMKGHSHVYWYRQLPEEGLKFMVYLQKENIIDESGMPKERFSAEFPKEGPSILRIQQVVRGDSAAYFCASSPRQGAQPQHFGDGTRLSIL.

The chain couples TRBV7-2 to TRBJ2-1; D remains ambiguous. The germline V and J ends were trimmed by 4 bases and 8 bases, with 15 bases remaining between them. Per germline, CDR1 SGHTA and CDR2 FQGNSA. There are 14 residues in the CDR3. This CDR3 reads CASSSKGSFYEQFF. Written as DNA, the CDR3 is TGTGCCAGCAGCTCTAAGGGCAGCTTCTATGAGCAGTTCTTC.

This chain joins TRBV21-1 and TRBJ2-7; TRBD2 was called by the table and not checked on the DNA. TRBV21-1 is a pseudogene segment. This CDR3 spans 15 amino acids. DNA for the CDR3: TGTGCCAGCAGCCCCGGGACTAGCGGGAGTTACGAGCAGTACTTC. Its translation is CASSPGTSGSYEQYF.

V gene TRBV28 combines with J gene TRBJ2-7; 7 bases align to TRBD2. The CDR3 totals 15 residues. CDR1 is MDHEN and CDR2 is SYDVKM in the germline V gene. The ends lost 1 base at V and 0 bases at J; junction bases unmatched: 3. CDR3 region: CASSLFGGGSYEQYF. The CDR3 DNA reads TGTGCCAGCAGTTTATTTGGGGGGGGCTCCTACGAGCAGTACTTC.

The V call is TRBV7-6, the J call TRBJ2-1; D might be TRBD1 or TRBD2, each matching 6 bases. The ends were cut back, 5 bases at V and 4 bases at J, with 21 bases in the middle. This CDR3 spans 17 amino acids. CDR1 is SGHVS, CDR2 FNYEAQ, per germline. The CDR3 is CASSPRIAGQRYNEQFF. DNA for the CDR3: TGTGCCAGCAGCCCCAGGATTGCGGGACAAAGGTACAATGAGCAGTTCTTC. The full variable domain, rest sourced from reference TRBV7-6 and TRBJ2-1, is GAGVSQSPRYKVTKRGQDVALRCDPISGHVSLYWYRQALGQGPEFLTYFNYEAQQDKSGLPNDRFSAERPEGSISTLTIQRTEQRDSAMYRCASSPRIAGQRYNEQFFGPGTRLTVL.

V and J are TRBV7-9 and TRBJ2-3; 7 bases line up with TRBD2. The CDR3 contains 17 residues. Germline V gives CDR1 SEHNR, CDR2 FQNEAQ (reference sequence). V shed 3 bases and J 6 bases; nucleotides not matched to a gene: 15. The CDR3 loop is CASSFRGRGPSGDTQYF. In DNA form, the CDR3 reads TGTGCCAGCAGCTTTCGAGGGAGGGGCCCCTCGGGCGATACGCAGTATTTT.

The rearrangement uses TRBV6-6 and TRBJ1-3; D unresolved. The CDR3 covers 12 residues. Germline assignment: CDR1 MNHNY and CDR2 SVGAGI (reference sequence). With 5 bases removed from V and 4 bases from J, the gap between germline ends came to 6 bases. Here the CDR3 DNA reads TGTGCCAGCAGTCCAGGAGGAAACACCATATATTTT. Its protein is CASSPGGNTIYF.

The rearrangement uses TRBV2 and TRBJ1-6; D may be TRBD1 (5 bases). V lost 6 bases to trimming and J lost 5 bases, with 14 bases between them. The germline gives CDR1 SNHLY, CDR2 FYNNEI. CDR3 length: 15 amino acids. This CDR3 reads CASRPDRTNNSPLHF. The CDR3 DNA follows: TGTGCCAGCAGACCTGACAGAACTAATAATTCACCCCTCCACTTT.

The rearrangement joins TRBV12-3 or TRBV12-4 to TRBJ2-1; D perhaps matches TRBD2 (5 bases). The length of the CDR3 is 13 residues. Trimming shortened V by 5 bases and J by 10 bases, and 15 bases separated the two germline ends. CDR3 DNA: TGTGCCAGCAGTCCCAACCATTCGGGAGAGCAGTTCTTC. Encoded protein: CASSPNHSGEQFF.

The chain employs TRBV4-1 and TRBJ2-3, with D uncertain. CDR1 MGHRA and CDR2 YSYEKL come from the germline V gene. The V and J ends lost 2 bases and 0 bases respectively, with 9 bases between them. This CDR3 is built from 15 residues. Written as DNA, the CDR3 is TGCGCCAGCAGCCAAAAAGCGTTTAGCACAGATACGCAGTATTTT. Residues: CASSQKAFSTDTQYF.

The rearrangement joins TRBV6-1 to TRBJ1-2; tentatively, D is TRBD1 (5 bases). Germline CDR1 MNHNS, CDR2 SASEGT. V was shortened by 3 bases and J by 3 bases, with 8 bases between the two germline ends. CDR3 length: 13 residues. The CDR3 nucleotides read TGTGCCAGCAGTGAGGGGGTCTACTATGGCTACACCTTC. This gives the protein CASSEGVYYGYTF.

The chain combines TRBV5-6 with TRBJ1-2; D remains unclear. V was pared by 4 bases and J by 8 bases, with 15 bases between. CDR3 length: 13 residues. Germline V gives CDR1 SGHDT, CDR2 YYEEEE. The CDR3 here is CASSPGLIGGYTF. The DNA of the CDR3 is TGTGCCAGCAGCCCCGGACTTATAGGGGGCTACACCTTC. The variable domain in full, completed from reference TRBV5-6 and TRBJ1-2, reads DAGVTQSPTHLIKTRGQQVTLRCSPKSGHDTVSWYQQALGQGPQFIFQYYEEEERQRGNFPDRFSGHQFPNYSSELNVNALLLGDSALYLCASSPGLIGGYTFGSGTRLTVV.

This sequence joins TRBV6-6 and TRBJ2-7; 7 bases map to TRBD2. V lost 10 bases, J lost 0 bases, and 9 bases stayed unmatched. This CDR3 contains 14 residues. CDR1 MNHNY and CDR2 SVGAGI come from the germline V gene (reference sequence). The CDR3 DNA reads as TGTGCCACAAAGGGTCGGGAGGACTCCTACGAGCAGTACTTC. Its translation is CATKGREDSYEQYF.

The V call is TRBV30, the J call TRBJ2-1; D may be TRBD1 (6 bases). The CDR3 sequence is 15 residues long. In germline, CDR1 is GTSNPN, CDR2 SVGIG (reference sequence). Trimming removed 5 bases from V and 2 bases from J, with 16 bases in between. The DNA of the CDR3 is TGTGCCTGGCTCCGAGACAGGACAACCTACAATGAGCAGTTCTTC. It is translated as CAWLRDRTTYNEQFF.

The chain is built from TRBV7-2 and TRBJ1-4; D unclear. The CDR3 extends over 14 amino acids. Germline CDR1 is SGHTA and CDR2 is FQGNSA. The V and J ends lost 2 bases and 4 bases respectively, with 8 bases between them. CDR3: CASSLIGGNEKLFF. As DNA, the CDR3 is TGTGCCAGCAGCTTAATCGGCGGTAATGAAAAACTGTTTTTT.

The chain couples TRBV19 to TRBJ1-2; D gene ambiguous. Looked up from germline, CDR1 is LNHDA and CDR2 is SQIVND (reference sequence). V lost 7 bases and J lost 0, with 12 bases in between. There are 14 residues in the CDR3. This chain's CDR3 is CASIPDGANYGYTF. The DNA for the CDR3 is TGTGCCAGTATTCCGGACGGTGCTAACTATGGCTACACCTTC.

CDR3 in amino acids: CASSLPTGGPNNEQFF. The CDR3 nucleotides are TGTGCCAGCAGCCTCCCGACGGGAGGGCCGAATAATGAGCAGTTCTTC. This sequence joins TRBV11-2 and TRBJ2-1; 8 nucleotides align to TRBD2. Germline V gives CDR1 SGHAT, CDR2 FQNNGV. This CDR3 has 16 residues. V was clipped by 5 bases and J by 7 bases; unmatched bases: 13.

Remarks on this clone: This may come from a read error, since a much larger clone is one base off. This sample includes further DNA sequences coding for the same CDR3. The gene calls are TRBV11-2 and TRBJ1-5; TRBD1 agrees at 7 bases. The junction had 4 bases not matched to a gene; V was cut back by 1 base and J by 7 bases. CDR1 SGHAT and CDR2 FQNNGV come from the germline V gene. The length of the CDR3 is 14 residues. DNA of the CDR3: TGTGCCAGCAGCTTAGTACAGGGGCGGCAGCCCCAGCATTTT. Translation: CASSLVQGRQPQHF.

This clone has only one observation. The CDR3 region is CAWSGGGTQYF. Written as DNA, the CDR3 is TGTGCCTGGAGTGGCGGGGGGACCCAGTACTTC. The chain uses TRBV30 and TRBJ2-5; TRBD2 matches 7 bases. This CDR3 is built from 11 residues. Germline V gene sequence: CDR1 GTSNPN, CDR2 SVGIG (reference sequence). After removal of 1 base from V and 7 bases from J, the junction contained 0 bases not matched to a gene.

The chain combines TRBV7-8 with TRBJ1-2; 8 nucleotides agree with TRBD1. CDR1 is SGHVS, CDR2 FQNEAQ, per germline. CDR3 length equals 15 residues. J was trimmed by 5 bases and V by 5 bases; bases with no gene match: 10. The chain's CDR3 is CASSRDRGAFYGYTF. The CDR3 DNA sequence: TGTGCCAGCAGCCGAGACAGGGGCGCTTTTTATGGCTACACCTTC.

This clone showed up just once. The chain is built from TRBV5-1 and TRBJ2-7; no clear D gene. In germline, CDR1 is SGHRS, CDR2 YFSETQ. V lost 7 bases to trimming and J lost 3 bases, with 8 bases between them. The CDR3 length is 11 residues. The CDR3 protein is CASSQDYEQYF. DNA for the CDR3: TGCGCCAGCTCACAAGACTACGAGCAGTACTTC.

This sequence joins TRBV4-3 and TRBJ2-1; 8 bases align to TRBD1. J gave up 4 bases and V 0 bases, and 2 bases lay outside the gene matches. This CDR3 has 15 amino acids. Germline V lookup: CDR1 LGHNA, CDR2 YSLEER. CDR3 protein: CASSQEGQAYNEQFF. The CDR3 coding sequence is TGCGCCAGCAGCCAAGAGGGACAGGCGTACAATGAGCAGTTCTTC.

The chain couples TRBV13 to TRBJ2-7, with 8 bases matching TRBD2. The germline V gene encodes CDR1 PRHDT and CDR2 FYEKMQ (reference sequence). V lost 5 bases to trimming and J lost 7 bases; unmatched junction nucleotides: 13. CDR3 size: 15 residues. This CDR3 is CASSPEGTRGREQYF. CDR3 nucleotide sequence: TGTGCCAGCAGCCCAGAAGGGACCCGCGGGAGGGAGCAGTACTTC. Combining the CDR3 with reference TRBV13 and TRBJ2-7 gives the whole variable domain AAGVIQSPRHLIKEKRETATLKCYPIPRHDTVYWYQQGPGQDPQFLISFYEKMQSDKGSIPDRFSAQQFSDYHSELNMSSLELGDSALYFCASSPEGTRGREQYFGPGTRLTVT.

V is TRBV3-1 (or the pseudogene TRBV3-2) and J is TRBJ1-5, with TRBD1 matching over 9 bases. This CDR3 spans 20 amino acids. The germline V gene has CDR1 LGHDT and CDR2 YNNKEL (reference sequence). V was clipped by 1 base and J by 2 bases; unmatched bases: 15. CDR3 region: CASSQARDREEISGNQPQHF. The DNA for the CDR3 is TGTGCCAGCAGCCAAGCCAGGGACAGGGAAGAGATAAGTGGCAATCAGCCCCAGCATTTT.

The CDR3 protein is CASSLSPGSETQYF. For the CDR3, the DNA is TGTGCCAGCAGCTTATCTCCAGGGAGCGAGACCCAGTACTTC. The chain uses TRBV7-2 and TRBJ2-5; D tentatively fits TRBD1 or TRBD2 (5 bases each). Germline CDR1 and CDR2: SGHTA and FQGNSA. The CDR3 extends over 14 amino acids. The ends were cut back, 2 bases at V and 5 bases at J, with 12 bases in the middle.

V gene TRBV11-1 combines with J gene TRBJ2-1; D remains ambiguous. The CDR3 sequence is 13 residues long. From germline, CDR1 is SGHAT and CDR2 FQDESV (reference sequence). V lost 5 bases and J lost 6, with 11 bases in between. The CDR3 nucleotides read TGTGCCAGCAGCAGGGAACCACTCAATGAGCAGTTCTTC. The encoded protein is CASSREPLNEQFF.

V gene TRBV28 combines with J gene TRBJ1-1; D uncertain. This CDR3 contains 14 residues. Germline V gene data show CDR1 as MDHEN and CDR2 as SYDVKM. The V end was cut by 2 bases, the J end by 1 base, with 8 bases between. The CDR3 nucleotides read TGTGCCAGCAGTTTAAAAGTTGCGAACACTGAAGCTTTCTTT. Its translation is CASSLKVANTEAFF.

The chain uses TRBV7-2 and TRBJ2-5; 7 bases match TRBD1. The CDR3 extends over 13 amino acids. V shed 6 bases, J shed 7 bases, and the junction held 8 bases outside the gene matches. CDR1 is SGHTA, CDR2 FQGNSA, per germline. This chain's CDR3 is CASSPRTGGTQYF. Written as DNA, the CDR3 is TGTGCCAGCAGTCCCAGGACAGGAGGGACCCAGTACTTC.

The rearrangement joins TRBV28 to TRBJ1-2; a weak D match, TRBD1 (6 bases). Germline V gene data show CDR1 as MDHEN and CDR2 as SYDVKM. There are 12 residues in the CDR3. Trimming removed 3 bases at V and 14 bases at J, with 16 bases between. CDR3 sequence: CASSFPGAAATF. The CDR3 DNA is TGTGCCAGCAGTTTCCCAGGGGCGGCGGCGACCTTC.

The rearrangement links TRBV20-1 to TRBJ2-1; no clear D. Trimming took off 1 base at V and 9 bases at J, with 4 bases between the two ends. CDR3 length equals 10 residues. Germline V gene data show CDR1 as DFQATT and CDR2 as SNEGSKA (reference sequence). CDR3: CSARGGEQFF. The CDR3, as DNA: TGCAGTGCTAGAGGAGGTGAGCAGTTCTTC.